This T cell receptor beta chain was sequenced for a study of identifying expanded T cells in peripheral blood. Sequencing was performed with immunoSEQ multiplex PCR; in TCRdb, only in-frame clones are kept and a portion is missing. This table holds about 82,000 clones, about 90% found once. Of note for this clone: Its target is unknown.

This CDR3 region has 16 residues. Collection occurred without any documented infections or immune events in donors. Notes on the study in general: Two-week clone count variance significantly increased as total template count grew.

The sequencing sample was made of blood. The genes are TRBV21-1 and TRBJ1-4. TRBV21-1 is a pseudogene segment. The receptor was derived from a person aged 18 to 75 in good health. CDR3 nucleotide sequence: TGTGCCAGCAGCCCCCTTGGTCGGAGGGCTAATGAAAAACTGTTTTTT. As protein: CASSPLGRRANEKLFF.